These 21 T cell receptor beta chains originate from one sample sequenced in a study of long-term antiretroviral therapy in people with HIV. Survey level was the resolution at which the v3.0 immunoSEQ assay ran. Profiled with immunoSEQ multiplex PCR; TCRdb holds only in-frame clones, not every one. Among over 40,000 clones listed, about 96% were seen once. The material was unsorted PBMCs, obtained 3.7 years after starting antiretroviral therapy. The receptor source for this set is a woman aged 45 to 65 with HIV.

V gene TRBV30 combines with J gene TRBJ2-7; 7 nucleotides line up with TRBD1. CDR1 and CDR2 (germline): GTSNPN, SVGIG (reference sequence). The CDR3 length is 12 residues. V gave up 8 bases and J gave up 4 bases; unmatched junction bases: 8. The CDR3 loop reads CARTGDGYEQYF. CDR3 coding DNA: TGTGCCCGAACAGGGGACGGATACGAGCAGTACTTC.

The J gene is TRBJ2-7, the V gene TRBV6-1; D not certain. CDR1 and CDR2 from the germline V gene are MNHNS and SASEGT. The CDR3 contains 15 residues. Trimming left V 1 base short and J 0 bases short, with 10 bases between. The CDR3 here is CASSEVPNPSYEQYF. The DNA for the CDR3 is TGTGCCAGCAGTGAAGTACCGAACCCCTCCTACGAGCAGTACTTC.

The chain carries TRBV7-9 and TRBJ2-2, with TRBD2 as a possible D gene (6 bases). This CDR3 contains 16 residues. V was cut by 2 bases and J by 0 bases, with 10 bases left in between. Germline CDR1 reads SEHNR; CDR2 reads FQNEAQ (reference sequence). CDR3 loop: CASSLIGLTNTGELFF. DNA for the CDR3: TGTGCCAGCAGCTTAATCGGACTAACGAACACCGGGGAGCTGTTTTTT.

The rearrangement links TRBV7-3 to TRBJ2-3; TRBD2 agrees at 8 bases. CDR3 size: 14 residues. Germline V gene sequence: CDR1 SGHTA, CDR2 FQGTGA. The V gene end was trimmed by 4 bases and the J gene end by 4 bases; junction bases not matched to a gene: 4. CDR3 bases: TGTGCCAGCAGCTCACTCGGGGGGGCAGATACGCAGTATTTT. This sequence encodes CASSSLGGADTQYF.

This clone was recorded once. This chain links TRBV5-4 with TRBJ2-5, with 7 nucleotides matching TRBD1. The CDR3 spans 13 residues. V dropped 2 bases and J dropped 5; count of bases not matched to a gene: 3. Per germline, CDR1 SGHNT and CDR2 YYREEE (reference sequence). CDR3 protein: CASSFDRAETQYF. The CDR3 region has the DNA TGTGCCAGCAGCTTCGACAGGGCGGAGACCCAGTACTTC.

V gene TRBV2 combines with J gene TRBJ1-3; no clear D gene. Trimming took off 5 bases at V and 4 bases at J, with 12 bases between the two ends. There are 14 residues in the CDR3. Germline V gene data show CDR1 as SNHLY and CDR2 as FYNNEI. Here the CDR3 reads CASSTAGGGNTIYF. CDR3 DNA: TGTGCCAGCAGTACGGCTGGAGGAGGAAACACCATATATTTT.

The genes are TRBV7-9 and TRBJ2-7; no reliable D call. The CDR3 loop spans 15 amino acids. The V gene lost 0 bases and the J gene lost 6 bases, with 15 bases spanning the gap. The germline V gene has CDR1 SEHNR and CDR2 FQNEAQ (reference sequence). The CDR3: CASSLAAAYNSEQYF. CDR3 in DNA: TGTGCCAGCAGCTTAGCAGCTGCGTATAACAGCGAGCAGTACTTC. The full variable domain, rest sourced from reference TRBV7-9 and TRBJ2-7, is DTGVSQNPRHKITKRGQNVTFRCDPISEHNRLYWYRQTLGQGPEFLTYFQNEAQLEKSRLLSDRFSAERPKGSFSTLEIQRTEQGDSAMYLCASSLAAAYNSEQYFGPGTRLTVT.

The rearrangement joins TRBV6-6 to TRBJ1-2; no reliable D call. The CDR3 spans 14 residues. Germline lookup yields CDR1 MNHNY and CDR2 SVGAGI (reference sequence). V was cut by 6 bases and J by 8 bases, with 19 bases left in between. CDR3 nucleotides: TGTGCCAGCAGCCCTCCCTTAATCCCGGAGGGCTACACCTTC. This encodes CASSPPLIPEGYTF.

This clone appeared a single time. This chain connects TRBV10-3 to TRBJ1-1; 9 bases align to TRBD1. The CDR3 length is 13 residues. The germline CDR1 and CDR2 sequences are ENHRY and SYGVKD. Trimming took 5 bases from V and 7 from J; bases not matched to a gene: 5. CDR3 nucleotides: TGTGCCATCAGTTTACAGGGGGCAGGTGAAGCTTTCTTT. As protein: CAISLQGAGEAFF.

This clone occurred once. The chain uses TRBV5-1 and TRBJ2-7; D gene unclear. V was pared by 2 bases and J by 0 bases, with 12 bases between. CDR1 and CDR2 from the germline V gene are SGHRS and YFSETQ. The CDR3 is 15 amino acids. For the CDR3, the DNA is TGCGCCAGCAGCTTTACGGCGGCCACCTCCTACGAGCAGTACTTC. Residues: CASSFTAATSYEQYF. The full variable domain, completed using reference TRBV5-1 and TRBJ2-7, is KAGVTQTPRYLIKTRGQQVTLSCSPISGHRSVSWYQQTPGQGLQFLFEYFSETQRNKGNFPGRFSGRQFSNSRSEMNVSTLELGDSALYLCASSFTAATSYEQYFGPGTRLTVT.

The J gene is TRBJ1-6, the V gene TRBV27; TRBD1 aligns across 8 bases. The length of the CDR3 is 18 residues. Trimming removed 0 bases from V and 9 bases from J; junction bases left unmatched: 13. Germline V gives CDR1 MNHEY, CDR2 SMNVEV (reference sequence). This CDR3 reads CASSLSLLTGVRVSPLHF. CDR3 nucleotide sequence: TGTGCCAGCAGTTTATCCCTCTTGACAGGGGTGAGGGTTTCACCCCTCCACTTT.

The chain combines TRBV7-2 with TRBJ2-2; 12 positions agree with TRBD2. Germline trimming cut 5 bases from V and 5 bases from J; bases unmatched to any gene: 3. The V gene's germline CDR1 is SGHTA and CDR2 FQGNSA. CDR3 length: 15 residues. The CDR3 here is CASSLGLAGTGELFF. The CDR3 DNA reads TGTGCCAGCAGCCTAGGACTAGCGGGGACCGGGGAGCTGTTTTTT.

The chain joins TRBV27 to TRBJ2-1; the D gene is possibly TRBD2 (6 bases). The germline V gene encodes CDR1 MNHEY and CDR2 SMNVEV (reference sequence). The CDR3 runs 14 residues. V shed 4 bases and J shed 0 bases, with 7 bases lying between them. The CDR3 is CASSSGSSYNEQFF. The CDR3 DNA follows: TGTGCCAGCAGTTCCGGGAGCTCCTACAATGAGCAGTTCTTC.

The chain is built from TRBV9 and TRBJ2-7, with 10 positions matching TRBD1. The V gene's germline CDR1 is SGDLS and CDR2 YYNGEE. Trimming removed 4 bases from V and 6 bases from J; junction bases left unmatched: 7. The CDR3 covers 14 residues. CDR3 amino acids: CASSTRQGAGEQYF. Written as DNA, the CDR3 is TGTGCCAGCAGCACTCGACAGGGGGCTGGCGAGCAGTACTTC. The whole variable domain, filled in from reference TRBV9 and TRBJ2-7, reads DSGVTQTPKHLITATGQRVTLRCSPRSGDLSVYWYQQSLDQGLQFLIQYYNGEERAKGNILERFSAQQFPDLHSELNLSSLELGDSALYFCASSTRQGAGEQYFGPGTRLTVT.

This chain uses TRBV4-2 with TRBJ2-3, with TRBD1 as a possible D gene (6 bases). Trimming took 4 bases from V and 0 from J, leaving 14 bases between them. This CDR3 contains 16 residues. CDR1 LGHNA and CDR2 YNFKEQ come from the germline V gene. The CDR3 here is CASSPQGQKSTDTQYF. The CDR3 bases are TGTGCCAGCAGCCCCCAGGGACAAAAAAGCACAGATACGCAGTATTTT.

The V call is TRBV6-5, the J call TRBJ2-1; D is unresolved. V lost 5 bases, J lost 0 bases, and 11 bases lay in between. From germline, CDR1 is MNHEY and CDR2 SVGAGI. The length of the CDR3 is 15 residues. The CDR3 loop reads CASSVTRSSYNEQFF. The CDR3 nucleotides are TGTGCCAGCAGTGTTACCCGGAGCTCCTACAATGAGCAGTTCTTC.

The rearrangement joins TRBV7-6 to TRBJ2-7; 7 bases map to TRBD1. Looked up from germline, CDR1 is SGHVS and CDR2 is FNYEAQ. CDR3 size: 15 residues. V lost 0 bases and J lost 2; bases outside the gene matches: 4. For the CDR3, the DNA is TGTGCCAGCAGCTTAGCAGGGGGCAGCCCCTACGAGCAGTACTTC. Residues: CASSLAGGSPYEQYF.

The rearrangement joins TRBV15 to TRBJ1-5; D uncertain. Germline CDR1 reads LNHNV; CDR2 reads YYDKDF (reference sequence). This CDR3 spans 16 amino acids. Between the trimmed V and J ends, which lost 0 bases and 7 bases, there was a span of 16 bases. CDR3 coding DNA: TGTGCCACCAGCAGAGATTTTTCCGTGACCCGGCAGCCCCAGCATTTT. Amino acid sequence: CATSRDFSVTRQPQHF.

This chain links TRBV27 with TRBJ2-1; the D is unclear. This CDR3 region has 14 residues. V lost 2 bases to trimming and J lost 4 bases, with 9 bases between them. CDR1 MNHEY and CDR2 SMNVEV come from the germline V gene (reference sequence). This CDR3 reads CASSLMGSYNEQFF. CDR3 DNA sequence: TGTGCCAGCAGTTTAATGGGCTCTTACAATGAGCAGTTCTTC.

The V call is TRBV5-6, the J call TRBJ2-7, with a possible D match to TRBD2 (5 bases). CDR1 and CDR2 from the germline V gene are SGHDT and YYEEEE. Trimming took 3 bases from V and 7 from J, leaving 11 bases between them. The CDR3 is 12 amino acids. The CDR3 is CASSSVGREQYF. In nucleotides, the CDR3 is TGTGCCAGCAGCTCCGTTGGGAGAGAGCAGTACTTC.

In nucleotides, the CDR3 is TGTGCCTGGAGTCGCGGACAGGGCACTGAAGCTTTCTTT. It specifies CAWSRGQGTEAFF. J is TRBJ1-1 and V is TRBV30; 8 bases fit TRBD1. CDR1 and CDR2 from the germline V gene are GTSNPN and SVGIG (reference sequence). The CDR3 totals 13 residues. The V and J ends lost 2 bases and 4 bases, in that order; junction bases with no gene match: 3. The variable domain in full, with the rest retrieved from reference TRBV30 and TRBJ1-1, is SQTIHQWPATLVQPVGSPLSLECTVEGTSNPNLYWYRQAAGRGLQLLFYSVGIGQISSEVPQNLSASRPQDRQFILSSKKLLLSDSGFYLCAWSRGQGTEAFFGQGTRLTVV.